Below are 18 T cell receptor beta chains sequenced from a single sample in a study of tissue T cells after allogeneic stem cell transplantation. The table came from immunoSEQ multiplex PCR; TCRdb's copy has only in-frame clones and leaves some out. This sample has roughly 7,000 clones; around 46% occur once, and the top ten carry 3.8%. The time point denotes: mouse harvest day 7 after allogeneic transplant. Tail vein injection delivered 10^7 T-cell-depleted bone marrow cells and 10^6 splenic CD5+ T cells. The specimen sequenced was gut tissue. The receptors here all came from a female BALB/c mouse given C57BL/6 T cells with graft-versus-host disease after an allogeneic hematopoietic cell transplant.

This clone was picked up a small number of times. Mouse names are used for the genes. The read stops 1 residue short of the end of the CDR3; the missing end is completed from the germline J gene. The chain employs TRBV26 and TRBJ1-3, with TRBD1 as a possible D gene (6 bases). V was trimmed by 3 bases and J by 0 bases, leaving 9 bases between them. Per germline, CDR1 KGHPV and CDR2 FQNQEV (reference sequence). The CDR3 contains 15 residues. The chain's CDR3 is CASSLGTFSGNTLYF. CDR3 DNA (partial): TGTGCCAGCAGTCTCGGGACATTTTCTGGAAATACGCTCTAT.

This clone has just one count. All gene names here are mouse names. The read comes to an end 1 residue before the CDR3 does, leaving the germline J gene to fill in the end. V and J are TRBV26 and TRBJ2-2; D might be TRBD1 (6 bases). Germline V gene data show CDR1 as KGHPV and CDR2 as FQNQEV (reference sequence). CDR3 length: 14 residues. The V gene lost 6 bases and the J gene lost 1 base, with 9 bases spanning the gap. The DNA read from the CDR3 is TGTGCCAGCAGCCCGGGACAAAACACCGGGCAGCTCTAC. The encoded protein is CASSPGQNTGQLY. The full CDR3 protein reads CASSPGQNTGQLYF.

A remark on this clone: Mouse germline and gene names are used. This chain's CDR3 is CASSDQGGYAEQFF. The sequenced CDR3 bases are TGTGCCAGCAGTGATCAGGGAGGCTATGCTGAGCAGTTC. This chain connects TRBV13-3 to TRBJ2-1; tentatively, D is TRBD1 (5 bases). The sequence runs out 1 residue before the end of the CDR3; the remainder is reconstructed from the germline J gene. Germline V lookup: CDR1 NNHDY, CDR2 SYVADS. V lost 1 base, J lost 3 bases, and 8 bases lay in between. This CDR3 has 14 amino acids.

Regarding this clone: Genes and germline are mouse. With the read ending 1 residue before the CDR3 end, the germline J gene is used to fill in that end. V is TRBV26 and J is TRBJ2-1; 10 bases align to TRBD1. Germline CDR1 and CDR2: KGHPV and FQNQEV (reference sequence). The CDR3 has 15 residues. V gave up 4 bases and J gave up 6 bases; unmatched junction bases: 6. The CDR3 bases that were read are TGTGCCAGCAGTCCGACAGGGGGCGCGAGTGCTGAGCAGTTC. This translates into CASSPTGGASAEQF. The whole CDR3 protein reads CASSPTGGASAEQFF.

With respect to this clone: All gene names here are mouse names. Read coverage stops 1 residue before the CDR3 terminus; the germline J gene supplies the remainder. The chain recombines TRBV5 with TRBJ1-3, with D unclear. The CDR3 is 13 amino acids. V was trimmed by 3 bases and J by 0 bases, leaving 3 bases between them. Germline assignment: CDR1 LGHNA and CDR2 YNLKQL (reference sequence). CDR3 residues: CASSQNSGNTLYF. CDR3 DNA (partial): TGTGCCAGCAGCCAGAATTCTGGAAATACGCTCTAT.

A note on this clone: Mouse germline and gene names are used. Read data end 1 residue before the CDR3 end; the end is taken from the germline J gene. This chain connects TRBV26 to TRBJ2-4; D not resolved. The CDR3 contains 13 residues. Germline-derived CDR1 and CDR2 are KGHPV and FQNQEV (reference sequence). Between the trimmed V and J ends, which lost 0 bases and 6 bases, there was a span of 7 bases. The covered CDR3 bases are TGTGCCAGCAGTCTGTCGGAGAGGAACACCTTGTAC. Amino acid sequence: CASSLSERNTLY. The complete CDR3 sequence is CASSLSERNTLYF.

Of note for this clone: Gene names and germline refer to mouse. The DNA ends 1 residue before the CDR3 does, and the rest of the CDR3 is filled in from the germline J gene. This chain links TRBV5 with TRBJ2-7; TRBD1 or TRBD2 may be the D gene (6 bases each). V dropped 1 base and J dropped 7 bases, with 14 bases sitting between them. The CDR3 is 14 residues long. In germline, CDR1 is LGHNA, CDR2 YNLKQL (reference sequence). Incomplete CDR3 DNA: TGTGCCAGCAGCCAAGGACCGGGGGCCGAGGAACAGTAC. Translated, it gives CASSQGPGAEEQY. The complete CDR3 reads CASSQGPGAEEQYF.

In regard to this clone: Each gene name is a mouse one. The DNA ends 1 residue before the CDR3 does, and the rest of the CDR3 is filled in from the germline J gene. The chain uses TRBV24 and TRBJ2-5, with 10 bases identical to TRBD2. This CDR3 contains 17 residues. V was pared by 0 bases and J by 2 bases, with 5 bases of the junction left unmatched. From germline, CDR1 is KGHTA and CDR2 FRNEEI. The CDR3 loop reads CASSLYPLGGVQDTQYF. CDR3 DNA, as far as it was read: TGTGCCAGCAGTCTGTATCCACTGGGGGGGGTCCAAGACACCCAGTAC.

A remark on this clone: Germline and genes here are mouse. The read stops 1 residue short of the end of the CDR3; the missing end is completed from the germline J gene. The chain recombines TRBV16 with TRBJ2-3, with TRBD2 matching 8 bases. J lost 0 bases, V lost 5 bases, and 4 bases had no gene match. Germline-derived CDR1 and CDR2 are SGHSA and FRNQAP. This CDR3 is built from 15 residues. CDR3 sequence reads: CASSTWGASAETLYF. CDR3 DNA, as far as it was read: TGTGCAAGCAGCACCTGGGGGGCGAGTGCAGAAACGCTGTAT.

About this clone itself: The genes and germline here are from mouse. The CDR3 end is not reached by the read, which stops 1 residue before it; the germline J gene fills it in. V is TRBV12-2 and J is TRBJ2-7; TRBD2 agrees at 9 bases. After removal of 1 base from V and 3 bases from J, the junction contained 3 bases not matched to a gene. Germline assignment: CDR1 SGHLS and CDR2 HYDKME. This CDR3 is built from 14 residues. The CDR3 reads CASSLVWGGYEQYF. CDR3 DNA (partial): TGTGCCAGCTCTCTTGTCTGGGGGGGCTATGAACAGTAC.

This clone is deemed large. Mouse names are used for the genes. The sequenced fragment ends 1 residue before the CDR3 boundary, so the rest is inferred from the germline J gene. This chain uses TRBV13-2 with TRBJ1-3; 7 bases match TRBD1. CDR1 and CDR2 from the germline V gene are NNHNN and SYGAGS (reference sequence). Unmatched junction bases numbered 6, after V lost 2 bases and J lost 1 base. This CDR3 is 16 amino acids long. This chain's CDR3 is CASGDAGQTSGNTLYF. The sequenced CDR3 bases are TGTGCCAGCGGTGACGCGGGACAGACATCTGGAAATACGCTCTAT.

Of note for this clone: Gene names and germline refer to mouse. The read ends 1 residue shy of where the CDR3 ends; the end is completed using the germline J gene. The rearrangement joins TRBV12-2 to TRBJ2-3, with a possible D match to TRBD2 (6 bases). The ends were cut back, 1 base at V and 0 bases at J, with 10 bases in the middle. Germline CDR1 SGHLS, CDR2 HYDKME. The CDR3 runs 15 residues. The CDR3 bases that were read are TGTGCCAGCTCTCTGGGGGGAAGTAGTGCAGAAACGCTGTAT. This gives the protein CASSLGGSSAETLY. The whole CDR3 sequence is CASSLGGSSAETLYF.

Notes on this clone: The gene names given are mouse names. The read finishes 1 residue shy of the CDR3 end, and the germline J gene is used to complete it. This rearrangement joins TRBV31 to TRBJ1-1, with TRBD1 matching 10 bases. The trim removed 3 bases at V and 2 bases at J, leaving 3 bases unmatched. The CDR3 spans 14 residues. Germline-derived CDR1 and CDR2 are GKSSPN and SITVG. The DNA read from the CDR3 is TGTGCCTGGAGAGGGACAGGGGCTAACACAGAAGTCTTC. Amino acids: CAWRGTGANTEVF. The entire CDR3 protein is CAWRGTGANTEVFF.

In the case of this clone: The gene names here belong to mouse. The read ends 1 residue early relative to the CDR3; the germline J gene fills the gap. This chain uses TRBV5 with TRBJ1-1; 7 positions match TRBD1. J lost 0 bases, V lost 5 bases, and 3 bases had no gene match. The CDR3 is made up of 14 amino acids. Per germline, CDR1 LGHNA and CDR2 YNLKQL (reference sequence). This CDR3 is CASSNRGANTEVFF. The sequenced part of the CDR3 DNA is TGTGCCAGCAGCAACAGGGGTGCAAACACAGAAGTCTTC.

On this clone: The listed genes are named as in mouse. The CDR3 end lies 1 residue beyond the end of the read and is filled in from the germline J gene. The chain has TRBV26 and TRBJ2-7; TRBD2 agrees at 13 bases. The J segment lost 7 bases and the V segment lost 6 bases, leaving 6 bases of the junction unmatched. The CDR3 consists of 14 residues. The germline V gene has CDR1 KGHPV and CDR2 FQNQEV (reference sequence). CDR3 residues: CASSGLGGRREQYF. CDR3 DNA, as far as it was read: TGTGCCAGCAGCGGACTGGGGGGGCGTCGGGAACAGTAC.

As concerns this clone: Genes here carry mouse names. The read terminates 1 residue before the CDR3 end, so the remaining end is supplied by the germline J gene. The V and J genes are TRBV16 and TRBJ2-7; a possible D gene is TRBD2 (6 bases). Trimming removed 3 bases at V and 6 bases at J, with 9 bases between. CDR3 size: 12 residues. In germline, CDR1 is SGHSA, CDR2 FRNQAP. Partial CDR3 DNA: TGTGCAAGCAGCTTTACTGGGCCTGAACAGTAC. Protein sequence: CASSFTGPEQY. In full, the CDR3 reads CASSFTGPEQYF.

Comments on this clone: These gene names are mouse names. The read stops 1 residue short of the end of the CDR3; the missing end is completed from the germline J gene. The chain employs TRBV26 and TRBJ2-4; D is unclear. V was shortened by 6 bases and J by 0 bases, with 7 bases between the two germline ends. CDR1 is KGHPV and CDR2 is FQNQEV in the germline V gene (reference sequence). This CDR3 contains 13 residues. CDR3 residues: CASRQSSQNTLYF. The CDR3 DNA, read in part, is TGTGCCAGCAGACAGTCTAGTCAAAACACCTTGTAC.

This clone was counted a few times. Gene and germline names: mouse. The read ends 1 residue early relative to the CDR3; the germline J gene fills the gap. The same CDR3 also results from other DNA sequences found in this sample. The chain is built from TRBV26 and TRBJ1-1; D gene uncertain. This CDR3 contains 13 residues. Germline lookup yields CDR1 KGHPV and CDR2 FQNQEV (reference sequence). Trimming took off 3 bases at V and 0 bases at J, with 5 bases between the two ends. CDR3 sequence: CASSLQANTEVFF. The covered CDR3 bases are TGTGCCAGCAGTCTCCAAGCAAACACAGAAGTCTTC. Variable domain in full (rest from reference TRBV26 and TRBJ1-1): NSKVIQTPRYLVKGQGQKAKMRCIPEKGHPVVFWYQQNKNNEFKFLINFQNQEVLQQIDMTEKRFSAECPSNSPCSLEIQSSEAGDSALYLCASSLQANTEVFFGKGTRLTVV.